The T cell receptor (beta chain) under discussion was sequenced for a study of T-cell reconstitution after alpha-beta-depleted transplantation in children. V lost 3 bases and J lost 3, with 7 bases in between. This CDR3 is 13 amino acids long. Germline V CDR1 and CDR2: SGHKS, YYEKEE (reference sequence). This clonotype was detected many times. Unique molecular identifiers were incorporated into the prepared TCRbeta library. One entry per CDR3 protein, called by TCRdb with MiXCR from the PCR reads. The repertoire holds about 27,000 distinct CDR3 sequences, with 15% to 20% as singletons. This chain uses TRBV5-5 with TRBJ1-5; D not resolved. The origin of this receptor is a male patient aged 2 to 10 who had a stem cell transplant for acute lymphoblastic leukemia, so the T cells may come from the graft donor. The sample here was PBMCs, mostly from graft donor cells, taken 60 days after TCRalphabeta/CD19-depleted stem cell transplant. Here the CDR3 reads CASSSDNNQPQHF. The CDR3 DNA sequence: TGTGCCAGCAGCTCAGACAACAATCAGCCCCAGCATTTT.